This T cell receptor beta chain was identified in a study of T cell responses to AZD1222 COVID-19 vaccine. V gave up 9 bases and J gave up 4 bases; unmatched junction bases: 4. The CDR3 is made up of 12 amino acids. Germline CDR1 is LNHDA and CDR2 is SQIVND (reference sequence). Assay used: immunoSEQ multiplex PCR; TCRdb lists only in-frame clones, some missing. The table lists tens of thousands of clones, 75% to 90% of them singletons. V is TRBV19 and J is TRBJ2-7, with 9 bases lining up with TRBD1. The sample was peripheral blood, taken 28 days after the second AZD1222 dose. This TCR was sampled from an adult who received the AZD1222 COVID-19 vaccine. CDR3 sequence reads: CASGTGLYEQYF. The CDR3 DNA sequence: TGTGCCAGCGGGACAGGGCTTTACGAGCAGTACTTC.